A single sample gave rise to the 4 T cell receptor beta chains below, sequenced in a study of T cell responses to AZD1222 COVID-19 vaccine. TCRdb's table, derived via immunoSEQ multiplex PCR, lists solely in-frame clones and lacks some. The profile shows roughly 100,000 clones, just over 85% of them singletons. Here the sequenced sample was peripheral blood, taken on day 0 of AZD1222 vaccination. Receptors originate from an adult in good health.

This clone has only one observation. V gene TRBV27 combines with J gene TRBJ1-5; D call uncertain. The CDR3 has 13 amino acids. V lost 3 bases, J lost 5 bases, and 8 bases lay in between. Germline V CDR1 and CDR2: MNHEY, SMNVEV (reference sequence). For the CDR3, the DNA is TGTGCCAGCAGTTTTTTTGGTGATCAGCCCCAGCATTTT. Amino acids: CASSFFGDQPQHF.

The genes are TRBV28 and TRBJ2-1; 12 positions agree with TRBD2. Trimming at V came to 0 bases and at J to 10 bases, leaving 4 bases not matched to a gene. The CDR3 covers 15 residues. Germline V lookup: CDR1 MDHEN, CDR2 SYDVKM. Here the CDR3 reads CASSLWTSGSGEQFF. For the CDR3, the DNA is TGTGCCAGCAGTTTATGGACTAGCGGGAGTGGCGAGCAGTTCTTC.

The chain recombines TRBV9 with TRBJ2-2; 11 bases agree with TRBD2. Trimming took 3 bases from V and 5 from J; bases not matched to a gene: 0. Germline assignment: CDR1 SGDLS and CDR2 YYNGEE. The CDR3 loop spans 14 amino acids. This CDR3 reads CASSGLAGTGELFF. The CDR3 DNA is TGTGCCAGCAGCGGACTAGCGGGAACCGGGGAGCTGTTTTTT.

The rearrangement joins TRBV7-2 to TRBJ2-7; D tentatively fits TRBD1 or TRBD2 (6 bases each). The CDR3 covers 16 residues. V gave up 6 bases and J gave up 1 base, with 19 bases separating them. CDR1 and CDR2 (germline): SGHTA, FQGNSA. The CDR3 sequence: CASRTGGETGSYEQYF. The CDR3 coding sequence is TGTGCCAGCAGAACCGGGGGAGAGACAGGATCCTACGAGCAGTACTTC.